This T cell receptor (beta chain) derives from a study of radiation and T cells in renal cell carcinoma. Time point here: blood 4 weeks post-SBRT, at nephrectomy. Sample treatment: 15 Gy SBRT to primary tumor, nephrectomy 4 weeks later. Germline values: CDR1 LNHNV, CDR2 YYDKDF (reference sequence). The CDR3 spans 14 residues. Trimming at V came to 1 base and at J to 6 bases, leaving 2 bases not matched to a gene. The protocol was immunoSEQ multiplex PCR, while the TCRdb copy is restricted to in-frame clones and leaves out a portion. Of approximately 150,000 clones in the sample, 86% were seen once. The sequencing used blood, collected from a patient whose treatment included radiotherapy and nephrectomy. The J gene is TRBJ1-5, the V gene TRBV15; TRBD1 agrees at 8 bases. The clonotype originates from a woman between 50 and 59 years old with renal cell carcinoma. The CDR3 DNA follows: TGTGCCACCAGCAGAGGACAGGGGCCTCAGCCCCAGCATTTT. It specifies CATSRGQGPQPQHF.